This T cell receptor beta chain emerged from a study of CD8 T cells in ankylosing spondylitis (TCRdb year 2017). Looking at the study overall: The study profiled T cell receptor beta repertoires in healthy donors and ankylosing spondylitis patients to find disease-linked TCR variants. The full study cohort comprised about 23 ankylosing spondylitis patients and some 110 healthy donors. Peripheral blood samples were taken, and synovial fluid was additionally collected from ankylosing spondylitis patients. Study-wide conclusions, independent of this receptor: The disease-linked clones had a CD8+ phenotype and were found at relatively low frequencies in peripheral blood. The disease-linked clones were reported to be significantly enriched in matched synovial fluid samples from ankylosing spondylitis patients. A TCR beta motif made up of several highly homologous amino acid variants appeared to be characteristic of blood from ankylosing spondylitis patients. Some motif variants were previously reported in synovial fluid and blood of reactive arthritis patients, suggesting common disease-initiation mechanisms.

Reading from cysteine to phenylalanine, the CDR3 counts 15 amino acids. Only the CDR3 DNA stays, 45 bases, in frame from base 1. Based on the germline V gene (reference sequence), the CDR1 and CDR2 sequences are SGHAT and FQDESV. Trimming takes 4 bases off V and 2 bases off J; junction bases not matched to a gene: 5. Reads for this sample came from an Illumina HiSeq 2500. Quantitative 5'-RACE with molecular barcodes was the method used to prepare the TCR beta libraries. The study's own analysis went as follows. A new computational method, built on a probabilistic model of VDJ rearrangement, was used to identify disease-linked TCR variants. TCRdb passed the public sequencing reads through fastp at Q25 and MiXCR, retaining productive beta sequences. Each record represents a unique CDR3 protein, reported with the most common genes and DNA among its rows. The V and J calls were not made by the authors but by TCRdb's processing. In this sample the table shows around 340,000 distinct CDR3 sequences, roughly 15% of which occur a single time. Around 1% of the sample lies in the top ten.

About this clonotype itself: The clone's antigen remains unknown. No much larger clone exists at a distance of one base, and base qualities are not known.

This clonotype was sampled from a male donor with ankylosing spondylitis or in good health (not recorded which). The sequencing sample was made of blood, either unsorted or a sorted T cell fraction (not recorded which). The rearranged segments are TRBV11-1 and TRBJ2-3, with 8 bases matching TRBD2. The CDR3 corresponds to CASSSWTSFTDTQYF. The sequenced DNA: TGTGCCAGCAGCTCCTGGACTAGCTTCACAGATACGCAGTATTTT.